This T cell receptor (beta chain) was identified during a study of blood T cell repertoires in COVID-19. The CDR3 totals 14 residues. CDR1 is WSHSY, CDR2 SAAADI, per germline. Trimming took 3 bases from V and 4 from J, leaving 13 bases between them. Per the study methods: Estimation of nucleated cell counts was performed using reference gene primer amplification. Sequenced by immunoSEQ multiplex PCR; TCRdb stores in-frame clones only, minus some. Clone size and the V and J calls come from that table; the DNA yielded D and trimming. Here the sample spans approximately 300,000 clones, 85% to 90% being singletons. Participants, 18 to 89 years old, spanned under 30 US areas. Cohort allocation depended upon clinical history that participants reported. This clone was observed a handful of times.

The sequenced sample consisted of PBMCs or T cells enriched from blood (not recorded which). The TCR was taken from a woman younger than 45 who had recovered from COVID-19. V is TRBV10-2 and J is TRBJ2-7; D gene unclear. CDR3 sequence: CASSEGTLAYEQYF. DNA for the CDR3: TGCGCCAGCAGTGAAGGAACTTTAGCTTACGAGCAGTACTTC.